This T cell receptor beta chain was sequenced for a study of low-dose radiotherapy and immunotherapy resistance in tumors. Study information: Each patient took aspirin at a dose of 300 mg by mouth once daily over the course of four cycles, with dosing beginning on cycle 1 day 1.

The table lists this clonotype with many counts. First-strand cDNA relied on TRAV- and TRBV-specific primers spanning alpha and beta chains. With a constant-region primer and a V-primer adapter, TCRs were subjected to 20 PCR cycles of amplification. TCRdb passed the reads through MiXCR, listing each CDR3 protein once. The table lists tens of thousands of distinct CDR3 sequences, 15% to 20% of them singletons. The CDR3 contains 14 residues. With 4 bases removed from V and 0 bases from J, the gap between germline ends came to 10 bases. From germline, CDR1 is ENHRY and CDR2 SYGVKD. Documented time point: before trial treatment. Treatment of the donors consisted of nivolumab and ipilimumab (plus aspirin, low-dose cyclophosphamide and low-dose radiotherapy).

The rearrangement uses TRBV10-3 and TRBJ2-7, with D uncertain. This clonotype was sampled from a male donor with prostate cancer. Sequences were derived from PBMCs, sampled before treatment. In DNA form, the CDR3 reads TGTGCCATCAGTGCGCTGGCGGTCTCCTACGAGCAGTACTTC. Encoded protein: CAISALAVSYEQYF.